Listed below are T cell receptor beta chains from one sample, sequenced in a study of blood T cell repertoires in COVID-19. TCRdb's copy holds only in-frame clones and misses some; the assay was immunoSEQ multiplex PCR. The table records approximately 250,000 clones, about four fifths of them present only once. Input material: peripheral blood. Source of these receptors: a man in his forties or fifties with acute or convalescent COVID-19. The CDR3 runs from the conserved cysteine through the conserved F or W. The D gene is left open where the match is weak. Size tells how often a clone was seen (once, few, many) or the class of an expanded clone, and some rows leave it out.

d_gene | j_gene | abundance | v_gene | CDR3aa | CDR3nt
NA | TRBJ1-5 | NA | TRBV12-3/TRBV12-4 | CASSLIALQPQHF | TGTGCCAGCAGTTTGATAGCTCTTCAGCCCCAGCATTTT
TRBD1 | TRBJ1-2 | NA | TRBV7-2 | CASSAQGVMNYGYTF | TGTGCCAGCAGCGCGCAGGGGGTTATGAACTATGGCTACACCTTC
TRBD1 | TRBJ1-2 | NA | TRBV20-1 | CSGDRNGYTF | TGCAGTGGGGACAGGAATGGCTACACCTTC
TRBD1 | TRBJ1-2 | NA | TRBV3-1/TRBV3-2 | CASSQALTGGRGGYTF | TGTGCCAGCAGCCAGGCGCTCACAGGGGGAAGGGGTGGCTACACCTTC
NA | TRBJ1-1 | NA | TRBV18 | CASSPPTGNTEAFF | TGTGCCAGCTCACCACCGACAGGGAACACTGAAGCTTTCTTT
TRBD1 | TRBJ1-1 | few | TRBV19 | CASTDNRGIITEAFF | TGTGCCAGTACCGATAACAGGGGGATCATCACTGAAGCTTTCTTT
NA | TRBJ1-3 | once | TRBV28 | CASSMTLDTIYF | TGTGCCAGCAGTATGACACTAGACACCATATATTTT
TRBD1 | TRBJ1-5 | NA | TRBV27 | CASSKRGQGEQPQHF | TGTGCCAGCAGCAAAAGGGGACAGGGGGAACAGCCCCAGCATTTT
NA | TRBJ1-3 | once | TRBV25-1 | CASSEQGLTGNTIYF | TGTGCCAGCAGTGAACAGGGCCTAACTGGAAACACCATATATTTT
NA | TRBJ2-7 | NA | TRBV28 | CASSTQPYEQYF | TGTGCCAGCAGTACACAGCCCTACGAGCAGTACTTC
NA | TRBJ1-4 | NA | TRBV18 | CASSPGRWLANEKLFF | TGTGCCAGCTCACCAGGGAGGTGGTTGGCTAATGAAAAACTGTTTTTT
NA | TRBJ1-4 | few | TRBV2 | CASSWSGGGNEKLFF | TGTGCCAGCAGTTGGTCGGGTGGAGGTAATGAAAAACTGTTTTTT
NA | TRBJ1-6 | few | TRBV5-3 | CAPGAASSYNSPLHF | TGTGCCCCAGGGGCGGCCAGCTCCTATAATTCACCCCTCCACTTT
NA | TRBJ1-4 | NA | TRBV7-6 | CASSSHGEEKLFF | TGTGCCAGCAGTTCCCACGGGGAGGAAAAACTGTTTTTT